The clone carrying this T cell receptor beta chain was picked up many times. Its specificity is not known. CDR1 is SGHTA, CDR2 FQGNSA, per germline. The CDR3 runs to 13 residues. Trimming took 5 bases from V and 7 from J, leaving 12 bases between them. This sample stems from a study of Graves' ophthalmopathy and Graves' hyperthyroidism. Overall study findings and caveats: The study's model predicted ophthalmopathy progression at about 71% sensitivity and about 78% specificity.

Amplification from RNA transcripts yielded the TCR beta CDR3 regions. The authors performed first-round RT-PCR with HTBI primers and then a second-round multiplex PCR. MiXCR was run by TCRdb on the multiplex PCR reads, yielding one entry per CDR3 protein. The table includes 650,000 to 800,000 distinct CDR3 sequences, about 38% detected once. Sequencing was carried out using peripheral blood. This chain joins TRBV7-2 and TRBJ1-5; D might be TRBD1 (5 bases). The receptor comes from an adult man with Graves' ophthalmopathy. CDR3 nucleotide sequence: TGTGCCAGCAGCACGCAGGGTGTACAGCCCCAGCATTTT. Its protein is CASSTQGVQPQHF.